A selection of T cell receptor beta chains follows, all from one sample in a study of blood T cell repertoires in COVID-19. Sequencing was performed with immunoSEQ multiplex PCR; in TCRdb, only in-frame clones are kept and a portion is missing. There are about 220,000 clones in the sample; around four fifths occur only once, and roughly 5.1% lies in the top ten. The sample was peripheral blood. The receptor source for this set is a woman in her seventies with COVID-19, enrolled during active disease. Each CDR3 is given with its conserved first and last residue. D genes are given only for firm matches. Clone size is not always given. Where it is, it says once, few, many or a class for expanded clones.

TRBD1	TRBV6-5	.	TRBJ1-2	TGTGCCAGCAGACCGGGACAGGGAACCTATGGCTACACCTTC	CASRPGQGTYGYTF
TRBD1	TRBV5-1	once	TRBJ1-1	TGCGCCAGCAGCTTGGCCAGGGGGCGCGACGGCACTGAAGCTTTCTTT	CASSLARGRDGTEAFF
TRBD1	TRBV27	once	TRBJ1-2	TGTGCCAGCAGTTTTTGGGGACAGGGGTATGGCTACACCTTC	CASSFWGQGYGYTF
.	TRBV5-5	.	TRBJ1-5	TGTGCCAGCAGTCTGGACAGCCTCAATCAGCCCCAGCATTTT	CASSLDSLNQPQHF
TRBD2	TRBV30	.	TRBJ2-1	TGTGCCTGGAGCCCGGGGGGTAGCGGGAGGGCAGATGAGCAGTTCTTC	CAWSPGGSGRADEQFF
.	TRBV28	.	TRBJ1-2	TGTGCCAGCAGCCCGGGAGCCGATGGCTACACCTTC	CASSPGADGYTF
TRBD2	TRBV7-2	.	TRBJ2-1	TGTGCCAGCAGCCCTCCGGGACTAGCGGGAGGGTACAATGAGCAGTTCTTC	CASSPPGLAGGYNEQFF
TRBD1	TRBV7-9	.	TRBJ1-4	TGTGCCAGCAGCTTCAGACAGGGGGATGAAAAACTGTTTTTT	CASSFRQGDEKLFF
.	TRBV7-7	.	TRBJ2-3	TGTGCCAGCAGCCAGATGGACAGTACGACAGATACGCAGTATTTT	CASSQMDSTTDTQYF
.	TRBV6-1	.	TRBJ2-7	TGTGCCAGCAGTGAATACGGACAGAGCTCCTACGAGCAGTACTTC	CASSEYGQSSYEQYF
TRBD1	TRBV7-2	.	TRBJ1-1	TGTGCCAGCAGCCTCAGGGGGCGCATTCCCACTGAAGCTTTCTTT	CASSLRGRIPTEAFF
.	TRBV5-1	.	TRBJ2-1	TGCGCCAGCAGCTTGGGAAAGGGGTGGGGGCAAAGTGAGCAGTTCTTC	CASSLGKGWGQSEQFF
.	TRBV6-5	.	TRBJ2-1	TGTGCCAGCAGTTACTCGAGGGAAGGCCCCAATGAGCAGTTCTTC	CASSYSREGPNEQFF
.	TRBV15	.	TRBJ2-7	TGTGCCACCAGCAGAGATGCGACCTACGAGCAGTACTTC	CATSRDATYEQYF
.	TRBV10-3	.	TRBJ1-1	TGTGCCATCAGTGTCGCGGGGGAGGGGGCTGAAGCTTTCTTT	CAISVAGEGAEAFF
.	TRBV27	.	TRBJ1-5	TGTGCCAGCAGTACTTACTTAAAGTACCCCCAGCATTTT	CASSTYLKYPQHF
TRBD1	TRBV11-2	.	TRBJ2-7	TGTGCCAGCAGCTCCTCCCGGACAGGGCTAGTCGAGCAGTACTTC	CASSSSRTGLVEQYF
TRBD2	TRBV6-5	.	TRBJ2-1	TGTGCCAGCACCTCCGGGGGAGGGTACTACAATGAGCAGTTCTTC	CASTSGGGYYNEQFF
.	TRBV6-6	.	TRBJ1-1	TGTGCCAGCACCCCAGGGACTGAAGCTTTCTTT	CASTPGTEAFF
TRBD1	TRBV5-1	.	TRBJ2-2	TGCGCCAGCAGCTGGACAGGGCTGAGCACCGGGGAGCTGTTTTTT	CASSWTGLSTGELFF
.	TRBV9	.	TRBJ2-3	TGTGCCAGCAGCACTCATGAATGGGATACGCAGTATTTT	CASSTHEWDTQYF
.	TRBV5-6	.	TRBJ1-1	TGTGCCAGCAGCTTGGGACAGATTTTCCCGAACACTGAAGCTTTCTTT	CASSLGQIFPNTEAFF
.	TRBV5-6	.	TRBJ1-1	TGTGCCAGCAGCTTGGTGGGAGGAATGAGCACTGAAGCTTTCTTT	CASSLVGGMSTEAFF
.	TRBV13	.	TRBJ2-5	TGTGCCAGCAGCCCCAGAGGCGGCGAAGAGACCCAGTACTTC	CASSPRGGEETQYF
.	TRBV25-1	.	TRBJ1-6	TGTGCCAGCAGTGCGAGCTTTTATAATTCACCCCTCCACTTT	CASSASFYNSPLHF
TRBD2	TRBV9	.	TRBJ2-1	TGTGCCAGCAGCCCAGCGACTAGCGGCTCCTACAATGAGCAGTTCTTC	CASSPATSGSYNEQFF
TRBD1	TRBV7-9	.	TRBJ1-6	TGTGCCAGCAGCTCGGACAGGAACAATTCACCCCTCCACTTT	CASSSDRNNSPLHF
.	TRBV29-1	.	TRBJ2-3	TGCAGCGTTGAAAGTCCGCCTTCAGGTACGCAGTATTTT	CSVESPPSGTQYF
TRBD1	TRBV6-2/TRBV6-3	many	TRBJ1-2	TGTGCCAGCAGTTCCCGACAGGGCCAACTCTATGGCTACACCTTC	CASSSRQGQLYGYTF
.	TRBV6-2/TRBV6-3	.	TRBJ1-2	TGTGCCAGCAGTGCCCAGGGGTTGTATGGCTACACCTTC	CASSAQGLYGYTF
.	TRBV7-8	once	TRBJ1-2	TGTGCCAGCAGCGGTCGGGACACTTCCTATGGCTACACCTTC	CASSGRDTSYGYTF
.	TRBV1	.	TRBJ2-7	TGCACCAGCAGCCCGACTAGCGGGAGCTACGAGCAGTACTTC	CTSSPTSGSYEQYF
.	TRBV30	few	TRBJ1-1	TGTGCCTGTACCCACTCCCCGCGGCGGACTGAAGCTTTCTTT	CACTHSPRRTEAFF
.	TRBV29-1	once	TRBJ2-2	TGCAGCGTTGAGCGGAGGGCCACCGGGGAGCTGTTTTTT	CSVERRATGELFF
TRBD1	TRBV4-1	.	TRBJ1-3	TGCGCCAGCAGCCAACGGGACAGGGGTGGAAACACCATATATTTT	CASSQRDRGGNTIYF
.	TRBV28	.	TRBJ2-7	TGTGCCAGCAGGCCCGGGACAAGATCCTACGAGCAGTACTTC	CASRPGTRSYEQYF
TRBD1	TRBV28	once	TRBJ1-2	TGTGCCAGCAGTGAATTGCAGACAGGGATCTACTATGGCTACACCTTC	CASSELQTGIYYGYTF
.	TRBV9	.	TRBJ2-2	TGTGCCAGCAGCGTTCAGCGGGCTAGCAGCACCGGGGAGCTGTTTTTT	CASSVQRASSTGELFF
TRBD1	TRBV7-6	.	TRBJ1-6	TGTGCCAGCAGCTTCCGACAGGGCTCTAATTCACCCCTCCACTTT	CASSFRQGSNSPLHF
TRBD1	TRBV12-3/TRBV12-4	.	TRBJ1-1	TGTGCCAGCAGCCCAGGGGGATACACTGAAGCTTTCTTT	CASSPGGYTEAFF